The next 23 T cell receptor beta chains were all read from a single sample in a study of shared clonotypes between healthy human individuals. Assay: immunoSEQ multiplex PCR; the TCRdb copy retains only in-frame clones and omits some. The table has over a million clones, 78% seen once. What was sequenced was memory CD4+ T cells from PBMCs. Documented subset: CD45RA-negative fraction. Source of these receptors: a young man in good health. Some clones in this sample may be carry-over from other donors' samples.

V is TRBV5-1 and J is TRBJ1-4; tentatively, D is TRBD1 (6 bases). Per the germline V gene, CDR1 is SGHRS and CDR2 is YFSETQ. The V end was cut by 4 bases, the J end by 7 bases, with 17 bases between. CDR3 length: 15 amino acids. The CDR3 is CASSNSWTDTEKLFF. DNA of the CDR3: TGCGCCAGCAGCAATTCATGGACAGATACTGAAAAACTGTTTTTT.

The chain links TRBV7-3 to TRBJ2-1; D is possibly TRBD2 (5 bases). Germline V lookup: CDR1 SGHTA, CDR2 FQGTGA. The CDR3 covers 13 residues. V lost 2 bases to trimming and J lost 7 bases, with 9 bases between them. Here the CDR3 DNA reads TGTGCCAGCAGCTTATGGGGAGAGAATGAGCAGTTCTTC. Amino acids: CASSLWGENEQFF. The variable domain in full, completed from reference TRBV7-3 and TRBJ2-1, reads GAGVSQTPSNKVTEKGKYVELRCDPISGHTALYWYRQSLGQGPEFLIYFQGTGAADDSGLPNDRFFAVRPEGSVSTLKIQRTERGDSAVYLCASSLWGENEQFFGPGTRLTVL.

The CDR3 reads CASSYPGGAPGNTIYF. CDR3 nucleotide sequence: TGTGCCAGCAGTTACCCCGGCGGGGCGCCAGGAAACACCATATATTTT. V is TRBV6-6 and J is TRBJ1-3; tentatively, D is TRBD1 (5 bases). Trimming shortened V by 2 bases and J by 4 bases, and 15 bases separated the two germline ends. CDR3 length: 16 residues. CDR1 is MNHNY and CDR2 is SVGAGI in the germline V gene (reference sequence).

This clone turned up a few times. The chain links TRBV4-1 to TRBJ1-2; 7 bases align to TRBD1. Germline V gene data show CDR1 as MGHRA and CDR2 as YSYEKL. V gave up 4 bases and J gave up 9 bases; unmatched junction bases: 14. This CDR3 region has 15 residues. CDR3 residues: CASSLNSGQPLRYTF. CDR3 nucleotide sequence: TGCGCCAGCAGCCTTAACTCGGGACAGCCTCTTCGCTACACCTTC.

The chain uses TRBV2 and TRBJ2-7, with TRBD1 matching 7 bases. From germline, CDR1 is SNHLY and CDR2 FYNNEI. There are 12 residues in the CDR3. V shed 1 base and J 6 bases; nucleotides not matched to a gene: 0. CDR3 loop: CASSEGTGEQYF. DNA for the CDR3: TGTGCCAGCAGTGAAGGGACAGGCGAGCAGTACTTC.

The chain has TRBV10-3 and TRBJ2-3; TRBD2 matches 13 bases. Germline V lookup: CDR1 ENHRY, CDR2 SYGVKD. V shed 6 bases, J shed 3 bases, and the junction held 9 bases outside the gene matches. There are 17 residues in the CDR3. For the CDR3, the DNA is TGTGCCATCAGGCCCCTTACTAGCGGGAGGGTGACAGATACGCAGTATTTT. Residues: CAIRPLTSGRVTDTQYF.

This clone appeared once. V and J are TRBV6-5 and TRBJ1-4, with TRBD1 matching over 9 bases. The CDR3 is made up of 14 amino acids. Germline V CDR1 and CDR2: MNHEY, SVGAGI. Losses at the gene ends were 6 bases for V and 3 bases for J; bases not matched to a gene: 2. The chain's CDR3 is CASRRDRANEKLFF. The CDR3, as DNA: TGTGCCAGCAGGCGGGACAGGGCTAATGAAAAACTGTTTTTT.

V gene TRBV4-2 combines with J gene TRBJ2-1; 11 bases map to TRBD2. Germline values: CDR1 LGHNA, CDR2 YNFKEQ. The CDR3 is 19 residues long. J gave up 0 bases and V 1 base, and 8 bases lay outside the gene matches. The DNA for the CDR3 is TGTGCCAGCAGCCAAGGTATAGGGACTAGCGGTAGCTCCTACAATGAGCAGTTCTTC. Translated: CASSQGIGTSGSSYNEQFF.

The chain is built from TRBV7-9 and TRBJ1-1, with D possibly being TRBD1 (5 bases). This CDR3 is 17 amino acids long. Germline V gene lookup returns CDR1 SEHNR and CDR2 FQNEAQ (reference sequence). V lost 5 bases, J lost 4 bases, and 23 bases lay in between. The CDR3 loop reads CASSPRGTPPFPTEAFF. The CDR3 coding sequence is TGTGCCAGCAGCCCCCGGGGGACCCCACCGTTTCCCACTGAAGCTTTCTTT.

J is TRBJ1-5 and V is TRBV30; TRBD1 aligns across 7 bases. Trimming at V came to 2 bases and at J to 7 bases, leaving 5 bases not matched to a gene. The CDR3 loop spans 13 amino acids. CDR1 GTSNPN and CDR2 SVGIG come from the germline V gene (reference sequence). In nucleotides, the CDR3 is TGTGCCTGGAGTCCCAGGGGGTGGCAGCCCCAGCATTTT. Translation gives CAWSPRGWQPQHF.

J is TRBJ1-4 and V is TRBV28; possible D gene TRBD1, 6 bases. The V end lost 2 bases, the J end lost 10 bases, and 17 bases lay between the germline ends. From germline, CDR1 is MDHEN and CDR2 SYDVKM. The CDR3 loop spans 15 amino acids. The CDR3 coding sequence is TGTGCCAGCAGTTTAGGGGGGGCCTCCTGGGGAAAACTGTTTTTT. Translation: CASSLGGASWGKLFF.

This chain connects TRBV7-3 to TRBJ1-5, with D possibly TRBD1 on 6 matching bases. CDR1 and CDR2 from the germline V gene are SGHTA and FQGTGA. CDR3 length: 14 residues. Trimming shortened V by 5 bases and J by 6 bases, and 14 bases separated the two germline ends. The CDR3: CASSPLTGRQPQHF. CDR3 DNA sequence: TGTGCCAGCAGCCCTCTTACAGGGCGTCAGCCCCAGCATTTT.

The V call is TRBV28, the J call TRBJ1-2; the D is unclear. Trimming removed 4 bases at V and 0 bases at J, with 15 bases between. The CDR3 runs to 16 residues. CDR1 is MDHEN, CDR2 SYDVKM, per germline. The CDR3 DNA follows: TGTGCCAGCAGTTCCACAGCGCGGGGAGCTAACTATGGCTACACCTTC. This translates into CASSSTARGANYGYTF.

The V and J genes are TRBV10-3 and TRBJ1-2, with 11 bases identical to TRBD1. Germline-derived CDR1 and CDR2 are ENHRY and SYGVKD. The CDR3 is 18 amino acids. V shed 6 bases, J shed 8 bases, and the junction held 20 bases outside the gene matches. The CDR3 sequence is CAISPLETGTGGRAGYTF. DNA for the CDR3: TGTGCCATCAGCCCGCTCGAGACTGGGACAGGGGGGCGGGCAGGCTACACCTTC.

This clone came up many times. In the same sample, other DNA sequences code for this CDR3. The genes are TRBV27 and TRBJ1-1; D remains unclear. The ends were cut back, 3 bases at V and 0 bases at J, with 8 bases in the middle. Germline V gene lookup returns CDR1 MNHEY and CDR2 SMNVEV (reference sequence). This CDR3 has 14 amino acids. The CDR3, as DNA: TGTGCCAGCAGTTTGGGTTTGATGAACACTGAAGCTTTCTTT. As protein: CASSLGLMNTEAFF.

The gene calls are TRBV5-6 and TRBJ2-3, with 10 bases lining up with TRBD1. CDR1 SGHDT and CDR2 YYEEEE come from the germline V gene. This CDR3 region has 15 residues. J lost 5 bases, V lost 4 bases, and 7 bases had no gene match. DNA of the CDR3: TGTGCCAGCAGCCTGGGACAGGGGAGAGGAGATACGCAGTATTTT. Amino acids: CASSLGQGRGDTQYF.

CDR3 region: CASRGGGDMNTEAFF. For the CDR3, the DNA is TGTGCCAGCAGAGGAGGGGGCGACATGAACACTGAAGCTTTCTTT. The rearrangement uses TRBV6-6 and TRBJ1-1; 7 bases fit TRBD1. V shed 6 bases and J 0 bases; nucleotides not matched to a gene: 7. The CDR3 runs 15 residues. The germline V gene encodes CDR1 MNHNY and CDR2 SVGAGI (reference sequence).

The rearrangement joins TRBV7-2 to TRBJ2-5; D gene ambiguous. Germline V gene data show CDR1 as SGHTA and CDR2 as FQGNSA. V was pared by 1 base and J by 5 bases, with 11 bases between. The length of the CDR3 is 14 residues. Here the CDR3 reads CASSLGRTGETQYF. The CDR3 DNA sequence: TGTGCCAGCAGCTTAGGCAGGACCGGGGAGACCCAGTACTTC.

This chain connects TRBV4-3 to TRBJ2-7; D is unresolved. This CDR3 contains 13 residues. Per the germline V gene, CDR1 is LGHNA and CDR2 is YSLEER. V shed 2 bases and J shed 9 bases, with 14 bases lying between them. The CDR3 DNA is TGCGCCAGCAGCCAACCTGGGGTCGGGCCGCAGTACTTC. Amino acids: CASSQPGVGPQYF.

The chain recombines TRBV5-1 with TRBJ2-5; a weak D match, TRBD2 (5 bases). The CDR3 totals 16 residues. V was trimmed by 0 bases and J by 2 bases, leaving 14 bases between them. Germline CDR1 reads SGHRS; CDR2 reads YFSETQ. CDR3 DNA: TGCGCCAGCAGCTTGGCCTTGGAGAGGGAGCAAGAGACCCAGTACTTC. Protein product: CASSLALEREQETQYF.

The J gene is TRBJ2-5, the V gene TRBV28; a possible D gene is TRBD2 (5 bases). The last part of the DNA fits TRBJ2-7 better; the J call may be wrong. The CDR3 runs to 12 residues. CDR1 and CDR2 (germline): MDHEN, SYDVKM. CDR3 in amino acids: CASSLGSYEQYF. The CDR3 DNA reads as TGTGCCAGCAGTTTAGGGAGCTACGAGCAGTACTTC.

The genes are TRBV7-8 and TRBJ2-3, with 8 nucleotides matching TRBD1. Germline V gene lookup returns CDR1 SGHVS and CDR2 FQNEAQ. The CDR3 has 16 amino acids. V dropped 5 bases and J dropped 2; count of bases not matched to a gene: 9. In nucleotides, the CDR3 is TGTGCCAGCAGCCCCTGGACAGGGAAGGCCACAGATACGCAGTATTTT. This codes for CASSPWTGKATDTQYF.

The V and J genes are TRBV6-5 and TRBJ2-6; D is uncertain. This CDR3 contains 16 residues. The V end lost 3 bases, the J end lost 4 bases, and 13 bases lay between the germline ends. The V gene's germline CDR1 is MNHEY and CDR2 SVGAGI. The CDR3 DNA is TGTGCCAGCAGTTATTCGCGGTTGGCCGGGGCCAACGTCCTGACTTTC. This codes for CASSYSRLAGANVLTF.